What follows are 13 T cell receptor beta chains derived from one specimen sequenced in a study of blood T cell repertoires in COVID-19. The data were produced by immunoSEQ multiplex PCR, yet TCRdb's version contains in-frame clones alone and is incomplete. The sample has about 260,000 clones, about nine tenths seen once; the top ten hold about 10%. The sequenced material came from peripheral blood. These TCRs come from a woman in her twenties or thirties with COVID-19, enrolled during active disease.

The chain couples TRBV7-6 to TRBJ2-3; TRBD2 agrees at 8 bases. The CDR3 totals 15 residues. From germline, CDR1 is SGHVS and CDR2 FNYEAQ. Unmatched junction bases numbered 7, after V lost 4 bases and J lost 4 bases. Here the CDR3 DNA reads TGTGCCAGCAGCTCCTCGGGAGGGCGTTCAGATACGCAGTATTTT. This sequence encodes CASSSSGGRSDTQYF.

Details on this clone: Other DNA sequences in the same sample also yield this CDR3. This chain uses TRBV5-4 with TRBJ1-3; 7 nucleotides agree with TRBD1. The CDR3 runs 14 residues. V trimming: 1 base; J trimming: 4 bases; junction bases outside the gene matches: 2. Germline V gene lookup returns CDR1 SGHNT and CDR2 YYREEE (reference sequence). The CDR3 DNA reads as TGTGCCAGCAGCTTGAAGGGGGCCGGAAACACCATATATTTT. The encoded protein is CASSLKGAGNTIYF. Together with reference TRBV5-4 and TRBJ1-3, the CDR3 gives the full variable domain: ETGVTQSPTHLIKTRGQQVTLRCSSQSGHNTVSWYQQALGQGPQFIFQYYREEENGRGNFPPRFSGLQFPNYSSELNVNALELDDSALYLCASSLKGAGNTIYFGEGSWLTVV.

CDR3 sequence reads: CASSEGGWDSEQFF. The CDR3 region has the DNA TGCGCCAGCAGCGAAGGAGGCTGGGACAGTGAGCAGTTCTTC. V gene TRBV5-1 combines with J gene TRBJ2-1; the match to TRBD1 covers 7 bases. V was pared by 4 bases and J by 9 bases, with 10 bases of the junction left unmatched. The CDR3 runs to 14 residues. Germline V gives CDR1 SGHRS, CDR2 YFSETQ. The entire variable domain, with the rest obtained from reference TRBV5-1 and TRBJ2-1, is as follows: KAGVTQTPRYLIKTRGQQVTLSCSPISGHRSVSWYQQTPGQGLQFLFEYFSETQRNKGNFPGRFSGRQFSNSRSEMNVSTLELGDSALYLCASSEGGWDSEQFFGPGTRLTVL.

On this clone: At the DNA level, this CDR3 is encoded by other sequences in the same sample as well. The chain links TRBV30 to TRBJ2-7; D is uncertain. CDR3 length: 11 amino acids. V gave up 2 bases and J gave up 4 bases, with 6 bases separating them. Germline CDR1 is GTSNPN and CDR2 is SVGIG (reference sequence). DNA of the CDR3: TGTGCCTGGAGTCTCGGTTACGAGCAGTACTTC. As protein: CAWSLGYEQYF.

J is TRBJ1-3 and V is TRBV5-6, with D unclear. This CDR3 spans 16 amino acids. Germline V gene lookup returns CDR1 SGHDT and CDR2 YYEEEE. The ends were cut back, 0 bases at V and 4 bases at J, with 14 bases in the middle. The CDR3 DNA reads as TGTGCCAGCAGCTTGGCCTTCGAGACATCCGGAAACACCATATATTTT. Residues: CASSLAFETSGNTIYF.

The V call is TRBV9, the J call TRBJ2-1; tentative D call: TRBD2 (6 bases). The CDR3 consists of 14 residues. Trimming stripped 3 bases from V and 0 bases from J, with 7 bases between. Germline lookup yields CDR1 SGDLS and CDR2 YYNGEE. The CDR3 loop is CASSAGSSYNEQFF. The CDR3 DNA reads as TGTGCCAGCAGCGCCGGGAGCTCCTACAATGAGCAGTTCTTC. Full variable domain (missing parts from reference TRBV9 and TRBJ2-1): DSGVTQTPKHLITATGQRVTLRCSPRSGDLSVYWYQQSLDQGLQFLIQYYNGEERAKGNILERFSAQQFPDLHSELNLSSLELGDSALYFCASSAGSSYNEQFFGPGTRLTVL.

The V gene is TRBV28, the J gene TRBJ2-7; D possibly corresponds to TRBD1 (6 bases). V was shortened by 6 bases and J by 2 bases, with 20 bases between the two germline ends. The CDR3 runs 16 residues. Germline assignment: CDR1 MDHEN and CDR2 SYDVKM. CDR3 residues: CASRLRLQGWAYEQYF. In DNA form, the CDR3 reads TGTGCCAGCAGGTTAAGGTTGCAGGGGTGGGCCTACGAGCAGTACTTC.

This chain uses TRBV24-1 with TRBJ2-2; 9 bases align to TRBD1. This CDR3 has 15 amino acids. The trim removed 9 bases at V and 3 bases at J, leaving 7 bases unmatched. Germline assignment: CDR1 KGHDR and CDR2 SFDVKD. CDR3 region: CATSGQGLYTGELFF. The CDR3, as DNA: TGTGCCACCTCAGGACAGGGGCTCTACACCGGGGAGCTGTTTTTT.

The chain employs TRBV12-3 or TRBV12-4 and TRBJ2-4, with D maybe TRBD2 (5 bases). The CDR3 runs 12 residues. Trimming took off 3 bases at V and 15 bases at J, with 15 bases between the two ends. The CDR3 loop is CASSFNRELPYF. The DNA of the CDR3 is TGTGCCAGCAGTTTCAATCGGGAACTTCCGTACTTC.

The rearrangement joins TRBV5-1 to TRBJ1-4; 7 nucleotides match TRBD1. Germline V gives CDR1 SGHRS, CDR2 YFSETQ. The CDR3 extends over 15 amino acids. The V gene end was trimmed by 5 bases and the J gene end by 6 bases; junction bases not matched to a gene: 10. The CDR3, as DNA: TGCGCCAGCAGTTCTGGACAGGTTGGTGATGAAAAACTGTTTTTT. Translation: CASSSGQVGDEKLFF.

This sequence joins TRBV2 and TRBJ2-7; no firm D call. The CDR3 contains 14 residues. Germline CDR1 and CDR2: SNHLY and FYNNEI. Trimming removed 4 bases from V and 2 bases from J, with 12 bases in between. The CDR3 loop is CASSGQAKPYEQYF. The CDR3 DNA reads as TGTGCCAGCAGTGGGCAAGCGAAACCCTACGAGCAGTACTTC.

The genes are TRBV30 and TRBJ1-3; D uncertain. The CDR3 is 15 residues long. The germline CDR1 and CDR2 sequences are GTSNPN and SVGIG (reference sequence). V lost 5 bases and J 0 bases, leaving 14 bases between the germline ends. CDR3 sequence: CAWVIDSRSGNTIYF. The CDR3 DNA reads as TGTGCCTGGGTTATTGATAGCCGCTCTGGAAACACCATATATTTT.

The chain has TRBV28 and TRBJ2-7; maybe TRBD1 (6 bases). CDR1 and CDR2 from the germline V gene are MDHEN and SYDVKM. Trimming pared 4 bases from V and 0 bases from J, leaving 13 bases between. This CDR3 contains 15 residues. CDR3 amino acids: CASSSPGHSSYEQYF. CDR3 DNA sequence: TGTGCCAGCAGTTCACCGGGACATTCCTCCTACGAGCAGTACTTC.